These T cell receptor beta chains were read from a single sample in a study of cytomegalovirus exposure and HLA in healthy donors. Repertoires were generated with immunoSEQ multiplex PCR, while TCRdb's copy carries only in-frame clones and drops some. The sample contains 55,000 to 85,000 clones, less than 95% of which appear only once. The sequenced sample was PBMCs. Receptor source: a woman under 30 in good health and CMV-seronegative. CDR3s include the opening cysteine and the closing phenylalanine or tryptophan. D genes are given only for firm matches. Not every row has a clone size; where given, it reads once, few, many or a size class.

D,V,size,J,DNA,CDR3
TRBD1,TRBV6-5,once,TRBJ1-2,TGTGCCAGCAGTTACTCGGCAGGGGGTGCCTATGGCTACACCTTC,CASSYSAGGAYGYTF
.,TRBV10-3,.,TRBJ1-1,TGTGCCATCAGGAGGGACATACCGAACACTGAAGCTTTCTTT,CAIRRDIPNTEAFF
TRBD1,TRBV19,.,TRBJ2-1,TGTGCCAGGGGGACAGGGATTTCCTACAATGAGCAGTTCTTC,CARGTGISYNEQFF
.,TRBV13,.,TRBJ2-5,TGTGCCAGCAGCTTGTTAGATCGAGAGACCCAGTACTTC,CASSLLDRETQYF
TRBD1,TRBV29-1,.,TRBJ1-2,TGCAGCGTACAGGGGGAGGGCTATGGCTACACCTTC,CSVQGEGYGYTF
TRBD2,TRBV4-3,.,TRBJ2-7,TGCGCCAGCAGCCAAGATGCGGGAGCGAACTACGAGCAGTACTTC,CASSQDAGANYEQYF
.,TRBV19,.,TRBJ1-2,TGTGCCAGTAGCCGTACAGGGCGGACTAACTATGGCTACACCTTC,CASSRTGRTNYGYTF
TRBD2,TRBV10-1,.,TRBJ2-3,TGCGCCAGCAGTCCCCTAGCGGGAGTTTCAGATACGCAGTATTTT,CASSPLAGVSDTQYF
.,TRBV6-5,.,TRBJ2-3,TGTGCCAGCAGTGCCGGACAGTCCACAGATACGCAGTATTTT,CASSAGQSTDTQYF
TRBD1,TRBV6-1,.,TRBJ2-5,TGTGCCAGCGGACAGGGAGAGACCCAGTACTTC,CASGQGETQYF
TRBD2,TRBV19,.,TRBJ2-1,TGTGCCAGTAAAGGGGCAGCGGGGGGTAATGAGCAGTTCTTC,CASKGAAGGNEQFF
.,TRBV15,.,TRBJ1-4,TGTGCCACCAGTGCCCCGGGTGAAAAACTGTTTTTT,CATSAPGEKLFF
.,TRBV5-8,.,TRBJ1-2,TGTGCCAGCAGCTTGAACGGTGACTATGGCTACACCTTC,CASSLNGDYGYTF
.,TRBV6-1,.,TRBJ2-1,TGTGCCAGCAGTGAATTGGCGGGGTGGAATGAGCAGTTCTTC,CASSELAGWNEQFF
.,TRBV28,.,TRBJ1-1,TGTGCCAGCAGCTGGAACACTGAAGCTTTCTTT,CASSWNTEAFF